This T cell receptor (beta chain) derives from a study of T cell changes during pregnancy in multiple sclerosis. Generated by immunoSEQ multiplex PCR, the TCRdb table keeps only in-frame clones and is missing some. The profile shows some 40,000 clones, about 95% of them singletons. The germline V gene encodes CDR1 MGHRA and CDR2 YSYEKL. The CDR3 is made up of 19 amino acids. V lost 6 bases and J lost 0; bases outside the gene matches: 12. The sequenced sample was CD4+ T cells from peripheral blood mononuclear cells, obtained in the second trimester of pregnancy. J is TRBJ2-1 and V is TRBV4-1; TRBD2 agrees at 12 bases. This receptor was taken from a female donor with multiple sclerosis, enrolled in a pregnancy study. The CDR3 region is CASSPRLAGVPTSYNEQFF. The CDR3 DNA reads TGCGCCAGCAGTCCCCGACTAGCGGGAGTCCCAACCTCCTACAATGAGCAGTTCTTC.